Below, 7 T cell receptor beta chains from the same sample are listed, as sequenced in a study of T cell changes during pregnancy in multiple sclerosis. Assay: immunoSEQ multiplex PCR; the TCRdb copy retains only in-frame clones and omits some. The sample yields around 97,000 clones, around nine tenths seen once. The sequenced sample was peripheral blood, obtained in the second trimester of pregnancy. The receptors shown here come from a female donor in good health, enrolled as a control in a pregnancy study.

This chain's CDR3 is CASRDDRGQETQYF. In DNA form, the CDR3 reads TGTGCCAGTAGGGATGACAGGGGACAAGAGACCCAGTACTTC. The chain uses TRBV19 and TRBJ2-5, with 8 bases aligning to TRBD1. The CDR3 covers 14 residues. The germline gives CDR1 LNHDA, CDR2 SQIVND (reference sequence). V gave up 6 bases and J gave up 2 bases; unmatched junction bases: 5.

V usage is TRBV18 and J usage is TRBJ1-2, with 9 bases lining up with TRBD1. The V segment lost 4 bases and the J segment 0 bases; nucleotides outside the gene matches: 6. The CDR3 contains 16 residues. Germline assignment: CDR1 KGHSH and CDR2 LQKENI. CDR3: CASSQGQGTANYGYTF. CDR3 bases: TGTGCCAGCTCACAGGGACAGGGAACGGCTAACTATGGCTACACCTTC.

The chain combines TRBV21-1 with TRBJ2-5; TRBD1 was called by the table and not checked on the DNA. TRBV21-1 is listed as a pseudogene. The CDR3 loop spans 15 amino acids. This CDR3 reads CASSPQGPGAETQYF. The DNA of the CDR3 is TGTGCCAGCAGTCCACAAGGGCCAGGGGCGGAGACCCAGTACTTC.

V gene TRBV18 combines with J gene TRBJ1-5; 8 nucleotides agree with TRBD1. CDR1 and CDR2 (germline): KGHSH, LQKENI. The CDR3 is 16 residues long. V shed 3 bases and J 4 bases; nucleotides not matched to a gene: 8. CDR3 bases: TGTGCCAGCTCACCGGAAGACAGGGGATTTAATCAGCCCCAGCATTTT. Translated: CASSPEDRGFNQPQHF. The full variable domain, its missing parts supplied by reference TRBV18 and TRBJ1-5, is NAGVMQNPRHLVRRRGQEARLRCSPMKGHSHVYWYRQLPEEGLKFMVYLQKENIIDESGMPKERFSAEFPKEGPSILRIQQVVRGDSAAYFCASSPEDRGFNQPQHFGDGTRLSIL.

DNA for the CDR3: TGTGCCAGCACTTTAACAGGGGGCCCCTCCTACGAGCAGTACTTC. Amino acids: CASTLTGGPSYEQYF. The chain is built from TRBV6-1 and TRBJ2-7; TRBD1 aligns across 9 bases. V dropped 7 bases and J dropped 0; count of bases not matched to a gene: 7. This CDR3 contains 15 residues. Germline CDR1 MNHNS, CDR2 SASEGT.

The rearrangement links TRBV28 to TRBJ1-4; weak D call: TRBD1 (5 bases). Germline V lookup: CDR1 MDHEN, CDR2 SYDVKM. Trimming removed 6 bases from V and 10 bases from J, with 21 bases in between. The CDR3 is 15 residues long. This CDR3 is CASRIGGSSGGKLFF. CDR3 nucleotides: TGTGCCAGCAGGATTGGGGGGTCATCCGGTGGAAAACTGTTTTTT.

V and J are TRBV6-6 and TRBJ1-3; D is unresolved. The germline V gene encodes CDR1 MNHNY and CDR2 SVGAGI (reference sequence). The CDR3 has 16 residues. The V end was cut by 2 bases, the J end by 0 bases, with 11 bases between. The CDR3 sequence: CASSYEQVPSGNTIYF. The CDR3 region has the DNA TGTGCCAGCAGTTACGAGCAGGTTCCCTCTGGAAACACCATATATTTT.